Below are 13 T cell receptor beta chains sequenced from a single sample in a study of blood T cells in healthy people across ages. Sample-barcoded 5' priming and a J-beta primer mix drove a second PCR of about 6 to 11 cycles. From the 5' RACE reads, TCRdb called clonotypes with MiXCR, one entry per CDR3 protein. The table includes roughly 900,000 distinct CDR3 sequences, around 48% detected once. Material: blood. The origin of the receptors is a man aged 25-45 years in good health.

The chain uses TRBV7-9 and TRBJ1-1; weak D call: TRBD1 (5 bases). CDR1 is SEHNR and CDR2 is FQNEAQ in the germline V gene (reference sequence). Deletions cut 4 bases from V and 3 bases from J, with 6 bases between. There are 12 residues in the CDR3. For the CDR3, the DNA is TGTGCCAGCAGCTGGGGGTACACTGAAGCTTTCTTT. This sequence encodes CASSWGYTEAFF.

A few counts support this clonotype. This chain joins TRBV20-1 and TRBJ2-7; possible D gene TRBD2, 5 bases. Germline V gene sequence: CDR1 DFQATT, CDR2 SNEGSKA (reference sequence). The CDR3 is made up of 13 amino acids. Trimming shortened V by 3 bases and J by 7 bases, and 16 bases separated the two germline ends. CDR3: CSASPGPTGEQYF. Here the CDR3 DNA reads TGCAGTGCTAGCCCCGGACCCACGGGAGAGCAGTACTTC.

This clonotype was seen only a few times. The CDR3, as DNA: TGCAGCGTTGCAGGGTTACTAGGGGGCGACTATGGCTACACCTTC. It is translated as CSVAGLLGGDYGYTF. The J gene is TRBJ1-2, the V gene TRBV29-1; 7 nucleotides line up with TRBD1. The CDR3 is made up of 15 amino acids. Germline CDR1 is SQVTM and CDR2 is ANQGSEA. Trimming took 4 bases from V and 3 from J; bases not matched to a gene: 11.

The CDR3 sequence: CASSLASSGRAGADTQYF. The CDR3 DNA reads TGTGCCAGCAGCTTAGCGTCTAGCGGGAGGGCCGGGGCAGATACGCAGTATTTT. The chain uses TRBV7-8 and TRBJ2-3, with 12 positions matching TRBD2. CDR3 size: 18 residues. With V trimmed by 0 bases and J by 4 bases, 8 bases remained unmatched. Germline V gene lookup returns CDR1 SGHVS and CDR2 FQNEAQ.

A word on this clonotype: This may be a read error, as it is one base from a much larger clone. V is TRBV7-2 and J is TRBJ2-3, with TRBD2 matching over 9 bases. CDR3 length: 15 residues. Germline V gene sequence: CDR1 SGHTA, CDR2 FQGNSA. V trimming: 3 bases; J trimming: 5 bases; junction bases outside the gene matches: 6. As DNA, the CDR3 is TGTGCCAGCAGCTTTGGCGGGGGGGCCGGAGATACGCAGTATTTT. Translated, it gives CASSFGGGAGDTQYF.

The chain uses TRBV20-1 and TRBJ2-1; no clear D. The J call is in doubt because the DNA end fits TRBJ2-7 better. The germline CDR1 and CDR2 sequences are DFQATT and SNEGSKA (reference sequence). This CDR3 spans 13 amino acids. CDR3 residues: CSPQSGPYNEQYF. CDR3 nucleotide sequence: TGCAGTCCACAATCGGGCCCGTACAATGAGCAGTACTTC.

The chain uses TRBV3-1 and TRBJ2-5; D is perhaps TRBD2 (6 bases). The V and J ends lost 1 base and 11 bases respectively, with 23 bases between them. The CDR3 totals 16 residues. The germline V gene has CDR1 LGHDT and CDR2 YNNKEL (reference sequence). CDR3 sequence: CASSQGGPTVSGVQYF. The CDR3 coding sequence is TGTGCCAGCAGCCAAGGGGGTCCGACCGTCTCGGGGGTTCAGTACTTC.

This clonotype was found a few times. The gene calls are TRBV29-1 and TRBJ2-7, with 7 bases matching TRBD2. CDR1 SQVTM and CDR2 ANQGSEA come from the germline V gene. CDR3 length: 12 amino acids. V lost 7 bases and J lost 0; bases outside the gene matches: 3. In DNA form, the CDR3 reads TGCAGCGGGGGAGGGAACTCCTACGAGCAGTACTTC. Amino acids: CSGGGNSYEQYF.

This clonotype occurred a few times. This chain joins TRBV11-2 and TRBJ1-5, with a weak D call TRBD1 (5 bases). V was trimmed by 0 bases and J by 9 bases, leaving 12 bases between them. CDR1 SGHAT and CDR2 FQNNGV come from the germline V gene. This CDR3 spans 14 amino acids. In DNA form, the CDR3 reads TGTGCCAGCAGCTTAGATCAGGGAGTCCGGCCCCAGCATTTT. Protein sequence: CASSLDQGVRPQHF.

This clonotype was observed a single time. The V gene is TRBV20-1, the J gene TRBJ2-3; D is unclear. Germline V gene lookup returns CDR1 DFQATT and CDR2 SNEGSKA (reference sequence). This CDR3 is built from 15 residues. Trimming took 3 bases from V and 3 from J, leaving 16 bases between them. The CDR3 coding sequence is TGCAGTGCTAGCAGGCTAGAGATTGTTACAGATACGCAGTATTTT. This gives the protein CSASRLEIVTDTQYF.

CDR3 sequence (DNA): TGTGCCACCCACCGAGCTAGCGGGGGGGTTGGTACGCAGTATTTT. It translates to CATHRASGGVGTQYF. This rearrangement joins TRBV6-5 to TRBJ2-3; TRBD2 aligns across 12 bases. Per germline, CDR1 MNHEY and CDR2 SVGAGI. The CDR3 runs 15 residues. Trimming cost V 10 bases and J 8 bases; bases outside gene matches: 13.

The chain has TRBV12-3 or TRBV12-4 and TRBJ2-4; TRBD2 is a possible D gene (6 bases). V was cut by 7 bases and J by 0 bases, with 13 bases left in between. The CDR3 consists of 15 residues. The CDR3 DNA sequence: TGTGCCAGCATGGGCGCGGGGTTAGCCAAAAACATTCAGTACTTC. Its protein is CASMGAGLAKNIQYF.

In its sample, this clonotype was seen many times. The rearrangement links TRBV27 to TRBJ2-3, with unresolved D. Germline assignment: CDR1 MNHEY and CDR2 SMNVEV (reference sequence). The ends were cut back, 4 bases at V and 1 base at J, with 9 bases in the middle. This CDR3 comprises 14 residues. The CDR3 sequence is CASSYSLGTDTQYF. The CDR3 DNA reads TGTGCCAGCAGTTACAGCCTGGGCACAGATACGCAGTATTTT.